Listed below are T cell receptor beta chains from one sample, sequenced in a study of control samples from healthy donors and cancer patients. TCRdb's copy holds only in-frame clones and misses some; the assay was immunoSEQ multiplex PCR. The table includes approximately 100,000 clones, about 89% detected once. Sequenced material: blood. Receptor source: a man younger than 45 in good health. Both conserved end residues are part of each CDR3. D genes are given only for firm matches. A clone size is listed for some rows: how often the clone was seen (once, few, many), or a class if it is expanded.

v_call	d_call	j_call	clone_size	cdr3_aa	cdr3_nt
TRBV7-2	-	TRBJ2-3	-	CASSLVVGVGDTQYF	TGTGCCAGCAGCTTAGTAGTAGGGGTGGGGGATACGCAGTATTTT
TRBV20-1	-	TRBJ1-1	-	CSAGYAFF	TGCAGTGCCGGGTACGCTTTCTTT
TRBV7-2	TRBD1	TRBJ2-2	-	CASSPRTGANTGELFF	TGTGCCAGCAGCCCAAGGACAGGGGCGAACACCGGGGAGCTGTTTTTT
TRBV12-5	-	TRBJ2-1	-	CASGLVHFISGDPSNEQFF	TGTGCTAGTGGTTTGGTACATTTTATCTCAGGGGACCCCTCCAATGAGCAGTTCTTC
TRBV5-1	-	TRBJ1-5	few	CASSLGAGGNQPQHF	TGCGCCAGCAGCTTGGGTGCAGGGGGCAATCAGCCCCAGCATTTT
TRBV7-9	-	TRBJ2-1	-	CASSALGGREKSVNEQFF	TGTGCCAGCAGCGCACTAGGGGGGCGGGAGAAGTCGGTCAATGAGCAGTTCTTC
TRBV14	-	TRBJ2-5	-	CASSQEGPWGTQYF	TGTGCCAGCAGCCAAGAAGGACCCTGGGGGACCCAGTACTTC
TRBV2	-	TRBJ1-6	-	CASSGISGLLYNSPLHF	TGTGCCAGCAGTGGTATCTCGGGGTTACTCTATAATTCACCCCTCCACTTT
TRBV7-9	TRBD1	TRBJ2-2	-	CASSLGTGNTGELFF	TGTGCCAGCAGCTTGGGGACAGGGAACACCGGGGAGCTGTTTTTT
TRBV7-8	-	TRBJ2-2	-	CASSSSGSLGGELFF	TGTGCCAGCAGCTCAAGTGGGTCCCTAGGCGGGGAGCTGTTTTTT
TRBV21-1	-	TRBJ1-2	few	CASSTLRGYTF	TGTGCCAGCAGCACCTTAAGGGGCTACACCTTC
TRBV19	-	TRBJ1-1	-	CASRTPGEVNTEAFF	TGTGCCAGTAGGACTCCAGGGGAGGTGAACACTGAAGCTTTCTTT
TRBV9	-	TRBJ2-1	once	CASSATGRQARAGEQFF	TGTGCCAGCAGCGCGACGGGAAGACAGGCAAGAGCGGGTGAGCAGTTCTTC
TRBV6-5	-	TRBJ2-1	-	CASSYGLSNEQFF	TGTGCCAGCAGTTACGGACTTTCCAATGAGCAGTTCTTC
TRBV5-4	-	TRBJ1-1	-	CASSSVGGGGENTEAFF	TGTGCCAGCAGCTCTGTGGGCGGCGGCGGGGAGAACACTGAAGCTTTCTTT
TRBV4-2	-	TRBJ1-4	-	CASSHPQGAEKLFF	TGTGCCAGCAGCCATCCCCAGGGAGCGGAAAAACTGTTTTTT
TRBV4-3	-	TRBJ2-4	-	CASSQDGGTDIQYF	TGCGCCAGCAGCCAAGATGGAGGTACGGACATTCAGTACTTC
TRBV27	-	TRBJ2-3	-	CASSLYEKDTQYF	TGTGCCAGCAGTTTATACGAGAAAGATACGCAGTATTTT
TRBV5-1	-	TRBJ2-2	-	CASSLGGRMNTGELFF	TGCGCCAGCAGCTTGGGGGGCAGAATGAACACCGGGGAGCTGTTTTTT
TRBV2	-	TRBJ2-2	-	CASSERGAAGELFF	TGTGCCAGCAGTGAAAGGGGTGCGGCCGGGGAGCTGTTTTTT
TRBV10-3	-	TRBJ2-3	-	CAISESEDTQYF	TGTGCCATCAGTGAGTCAGAGGATACGCAGTATTTT
TRBV5-1	TRBD1	TRBJ2-7	-	CASSLIPGQSYEQYF	TGCGCCAGCAGCCTTATTCCGGGACAGTCCTACGAGCAGTACTTC
TRBV27	-	TRBJ1-6	-	CASIKLRDGHPTYNSPLHF	TGTGCCAGTATCAAACTCCGGGACGGGCATCCCACCTATAATTCACCCCTCCACTTT
TRBV18	-	TRBJ1-4	-	CASSPGTNEKLFF	TGTGCCAGCTCACCAGGGACTAATGAAAAACTGTTTTTT
TRBV10-3	TRBD1	TRBJ1-1	-	CAISQGAVTEAFF	TGTGCCATCAGCCAGGGGGCGGTCACTGAAGCTTTCTTT
TRBV30	TRBD1	TRBJ1-1	-	CAWSVGQGDTEAFF	TGTGCCTGGAGTGTAGGTCAGGGGGACACTGAAGCTTTCTTT
TRBV24-1	-	TRBJ1-5	-	CATSDWGVGQPQHF	TGTGCCACCAGTGATTGGGGGGTCGGTCAGCCCCAGCATTTT
TRBV5-1	-	TRBJ2-5	-	CASSLAPDSIGTQYF	TGCGCCAGCAGCTTGGCCCCGGACAGCATAGGGACCCAGTACTTC
TRBV3-1/TRBV3-2	-	TRBJ1-4	-	CASSQRGRNEKLFF	TGTGCCAGCAGCCAGAGGGGACGGAACGAAAAACTGTTTTTT
TRBV3-1/TRBV3-2	-	TRBJ1-3	once	CASSRWGDTIYF	TGTGCCAGCAGCCGCTGGGGGGACACCATATATTTT
TRBV6-5	-	TRBJ2-3	once	CASSRTGRSDTQYF	TGTGCCAGCAGTAGGACTGGACGGTCAGATACGCAGTATTTT
TRBV30	-	TRBJ2-6	-	CAWSSLTVSGANVLTF	TGTGCCTGGAGCTCTCTTACAGTGTCTGGGGCCAACGTCCTGACTTTC
TRBV4-2	TRBD1	TRBJ1-2	-	CASSQDQGGEGYGYTF	TGTGCCAGCAGCCAAGATCAGGGGGGGGAGGGCTATGGCTACACCTTC
TRBV5-4	TRBD1	TRBJ1-1	-	CASSLSRGPGTEAFF	TGTGCCAGCAGCTTATCCAGGGGGCCGGGCACTGAAGCTTTCTTT
TRBV4-1	TRBD2	TRBJ2-3	once	CASSHRLRLAGGGDTQYF	TGCGCCAGCAGCCACAGACTACGGCTAGCGGGAGGAGGAGATACGCAGTATTTT
TRBV7-3	-	TRBJ1-2	-	CASSYSFLYGYTF	TGTGCCAGCAGCTATTCTTTCCTCTATGGCTACACCTTC
TRBV7-3	-	TRBJ2-1	-	CASSLTATRGQFF	TGTGCCAGCAGCTTAACAGCGACTCGGGGGCAGTTCTTC
TRBV4-1	TRBD2	TRBJ2-5	-	CASSPPPSGGAQETQYF	TGCGCCAGCAGCCCCCCCCCTAGCGGGGGGGCGCAAGAGACCCAGTACTTC